This TCR beta chain was obtained from a study of blood T cell repertoires in COVID-19 (dated by TCRdb to the early 2020s). About the study as a whole: Collaborator samples came from the United States, Italy and Spain and covered acute and convalescent phases of COVID-19. The repertoires were released in a freely available public database meant as a resource for research on the immune response to SARS-CoV-2. Where available, HLA class I and class II types were taken from metadata supplied by the sample provider and were not determined by assay-based typing. The sample metadata nearly always contained a de-identified subject ID, COVID-19 status, age in years and sex. The prospective study material was composed of cDNA or gDNA derived from T cells, B-cell-depleted T cells, or PBMCs. Subjects who had been exposed to COVID-19, were actively infected with it, or had recovered from it provided the deeply sampled blood TCRbeta repertoires that made up the dataset. The samples were drawn from two sources: the first 160 participants of the ongoing ImmuneRACE study, and over 1,000 subjects contributed by 6 global collaborators.

One collaborating source in Seattle enrolled patients while the patients were actively infected and followed the patients over time throughout the course of disease. Collaborating institutions collected whole blood in K2EDTA tubes following their own protocols. Collaborator samples were shipped for TCRbeta analysis as frozen whole blood, isolated PBMCs, or DNA extracted from either sample type. TCRbeta CDR3 regions were amplified from genomic DNA by means of the immunoSEQ Assay, a bias-controlled multiplex PCR. The original methods were these. The number of nucleated cells in each sample was estimated by amplification of reference gene primers within the assay. To quantify the absolute abundance of each unique TCRbeta CDR3 rearrangement, sequence reads were collapsed and filtered. For each sample, productive Simpson clonality was calculated as the square root of Simpson's diversity index over productive rearrangements. TCRdb limited this immuneACCESS table to in-frame rearrangements with V and J called. A share of clones is missing; checked studies link under half to unresolved V genes, and the rest is unexplained. V, J and clone size are taken as reported in that table, and D and trimming were inferred from the DNA itself. The sample table lists about 130,000 clones, roughly three quarters of them with a count of one. The top ten clones comprise roughly 5.1% of the sample.

With regard to this clone: No antigen is known for it. Base quality data are lacking; no much larger clone is found one base away.

CDR1 is given as SGHRS and CDR2 as YFSETQ, both from the germline V gene. From the cysteine up to the phenylalanine, the CDR3 has a length of 15 residues. Only the CDR3 portion is preserved as DNA: 45 bases, with reading frame beginning at the first base. V is clipped by 0 bases and J by 1 base, and the sequence between their germline boundaries is 11 bases long. Overall study outcomes, separate from this receptor: How much clinical and demographic metadata was included differed by source and by participant, and the metadata was provided uncurated.

This TCR was sampled from a woman in her 70s with COVID-19, enrolled during active disease. The V gene is TRBV5-1 and the J gene is TRBJ2-7; the D gene is not confidently resolved. The sample comprised peripheral blood. The nucleotides read TGCGCCAGCAGCTTGGCCCGAGACACGTCCTACGAGCAGTACTTC. Translated, this is CASSLARDTSYEQYF.